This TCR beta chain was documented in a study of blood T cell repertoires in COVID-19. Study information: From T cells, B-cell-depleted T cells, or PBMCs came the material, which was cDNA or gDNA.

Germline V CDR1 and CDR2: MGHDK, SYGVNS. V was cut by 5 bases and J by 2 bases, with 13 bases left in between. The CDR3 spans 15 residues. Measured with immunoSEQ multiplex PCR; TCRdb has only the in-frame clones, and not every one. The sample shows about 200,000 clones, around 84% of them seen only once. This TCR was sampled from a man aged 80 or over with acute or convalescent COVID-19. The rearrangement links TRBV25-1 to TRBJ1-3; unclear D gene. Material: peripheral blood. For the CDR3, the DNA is TGTGCCAGCAGTCCCCGGCCGGAGGCTGGAAACACCATATATTTT. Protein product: CASSPRPEAGNTIYF.